This T cell receptor beta chain was obtained from a study of blood T cells in healthy people across ages. V was trimmed by 2 bases and J by 8 bases, leaving 12 bases between them. This CDR3 is built from 13 residues. Isolated PBMCs totaled at least 6.5 million in each sample. It was with a sample-barcoded 5' primer and a J-beta primer mix that a second PCR of roughly 6 to 11 cycles was run. TCRdb reprocessed the 5' RACE reads via MiXCR and lists one record per CDR3 protein. The data show about 290,000 distinct CDR3 sequences, with 25% to 30% seen just once and approximately 29% held by the top ten. The source is a woman in her seventies in good health. This chain connects TRBV12-3 or TRBV12-4 to TRBJ1-2; possible D gene TRBD1, 5 bases. The source material was blood. CDR3 residues: CASSLQGLYGYTF. CDR3 nucleotides: TGTGCCAGCAGTTTACAGGGTCTGTACGGCTACACCTTC.